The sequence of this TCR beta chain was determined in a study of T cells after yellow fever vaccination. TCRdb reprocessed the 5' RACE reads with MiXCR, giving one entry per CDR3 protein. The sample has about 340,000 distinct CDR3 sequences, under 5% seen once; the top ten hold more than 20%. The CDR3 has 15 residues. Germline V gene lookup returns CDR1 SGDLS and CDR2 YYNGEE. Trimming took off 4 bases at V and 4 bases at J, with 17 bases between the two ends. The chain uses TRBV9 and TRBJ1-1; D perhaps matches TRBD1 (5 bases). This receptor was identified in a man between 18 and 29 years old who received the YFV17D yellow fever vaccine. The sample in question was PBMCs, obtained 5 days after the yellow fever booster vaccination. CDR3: CASSPSGRVVTEAFF. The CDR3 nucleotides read TGTGCCAGCAGCCCCTCAGGGAGGGTGGTCACTGAAGCTTTCTTT.